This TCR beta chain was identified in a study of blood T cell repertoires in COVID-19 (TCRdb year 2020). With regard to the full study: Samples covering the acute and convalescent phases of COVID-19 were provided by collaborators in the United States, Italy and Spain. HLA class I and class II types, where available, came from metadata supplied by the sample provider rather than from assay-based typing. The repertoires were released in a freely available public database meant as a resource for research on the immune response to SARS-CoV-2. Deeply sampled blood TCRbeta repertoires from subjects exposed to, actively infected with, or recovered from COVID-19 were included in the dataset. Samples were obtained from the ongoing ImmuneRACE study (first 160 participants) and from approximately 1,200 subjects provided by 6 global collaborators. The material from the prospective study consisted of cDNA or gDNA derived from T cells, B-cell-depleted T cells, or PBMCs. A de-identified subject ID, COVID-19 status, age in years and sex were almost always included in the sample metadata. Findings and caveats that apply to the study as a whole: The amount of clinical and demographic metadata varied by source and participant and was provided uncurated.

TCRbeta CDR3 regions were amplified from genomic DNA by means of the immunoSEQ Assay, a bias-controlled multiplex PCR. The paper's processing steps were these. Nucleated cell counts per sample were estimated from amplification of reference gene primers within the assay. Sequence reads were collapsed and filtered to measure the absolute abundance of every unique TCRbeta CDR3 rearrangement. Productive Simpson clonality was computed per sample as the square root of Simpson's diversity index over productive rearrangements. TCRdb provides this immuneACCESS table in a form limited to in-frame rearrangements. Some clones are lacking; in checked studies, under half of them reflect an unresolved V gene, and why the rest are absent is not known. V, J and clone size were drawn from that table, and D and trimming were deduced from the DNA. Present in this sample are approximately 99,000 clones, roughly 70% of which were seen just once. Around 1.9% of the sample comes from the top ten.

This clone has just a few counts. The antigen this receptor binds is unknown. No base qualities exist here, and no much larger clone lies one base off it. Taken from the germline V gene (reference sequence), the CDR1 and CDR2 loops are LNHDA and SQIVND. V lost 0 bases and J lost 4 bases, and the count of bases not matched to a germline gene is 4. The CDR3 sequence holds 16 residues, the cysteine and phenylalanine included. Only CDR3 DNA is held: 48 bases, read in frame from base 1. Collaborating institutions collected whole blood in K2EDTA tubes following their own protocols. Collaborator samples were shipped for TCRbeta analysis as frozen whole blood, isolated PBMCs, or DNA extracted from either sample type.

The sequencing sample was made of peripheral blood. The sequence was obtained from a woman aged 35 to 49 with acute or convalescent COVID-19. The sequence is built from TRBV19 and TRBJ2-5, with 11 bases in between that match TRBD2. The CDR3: CASSIDHLAGGETQYF. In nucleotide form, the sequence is TGTGCCAGTAGTATAGATCACCTAGCGGGGGGAGAGACCCAGTACTTC.